The 19 T cell receptor beta chains below come from one sample, sequenced in a study of blood T cell repertoires in COVID-19 (dated by TCRdb to the early 2020s). Library method: the immunoSEQ multiplex PCR assay. Sourced from immuneACCESS, this table was stored by TCRdb with only in-frame sequences that have V and J called. A share of the clones is absent; for the studies checked, an unresolved V gene accounts for under half, and the remainder has no known explanation. Here the sample has fewer than 120,000 clones; more than 75% occur a single time. The ten largest make up approximately 3.4% of the sample. Sequenced sample: peripheral blood. The receptor source for this set is a woman aged 45-65 years with acute or convalescent COVID-19.

The V gene is TRBV5-1, the J gene TRBJ2-4; 11 nucleotides agree with TRBD1. Trimming cost V 4 bases and J 6 bases; bases outside gene matches: 9. The CDR3 runs 16 residues. Germline V gives CDR1 SGHRS, CDR2 YFSETQ. The DNA of the CDR3 is TGCGCCAGCAGCCCCGGGGGAGGGACAGGGGGAAACATTCAGTACTTC. Protein product: CASSPGGGTGGNIQYF.

This sequence joins TRBV28 and TRBJ1-2; TRBD1 agrees at 9 bases. The junction had 6 bases not matched to a gene; V was cut back by 6 bases and J by 1 base. The CDR3 is 15 amino acids. Germline CDR1 and CDR2: MDHEN and SYDVKM. CDR3 residues: CASSLPGQGNYGYTF. The CDR3 nucleotides read TGTGCCAGCAGCCTCCCGGGACAGGGTAACTATGGCTACACCTTC.

This chain connects TRBV30 to TRBJ1-2; 7 nucleotides match TRBD1. Per the germline V gene, CDR1 is GTSNPN and CDR2 is SVGIG (reference sequence). J gave up 4 bases and V 3 bases, and 5 bases lay outside the gene matches. CDR3 length equals 13 residues. For the CDR3, the DNA is TGTGCCTGGAGGCAGACAGGGTCCTATGGCTACACCTTC. This gives the protein CAWRQTGSYGYTF.

The chain links TRBV27 to TRBJ1-5; D uncertain. V shed 4 bases and J shed 7 bases, with 11 bases lying between them. Germline lookup yields CDR1 MNHEY and CDR2 SMNVEV (reference sequence). The CDR3 is 13 residues long. The CDR3 region is CASSYTPSQPQHF. The CDR3 nucleotides are TGTGCCAGCAGTTACACCCCATCCCAGCCCCAGCATTTT.

The chain carries TRBV30 and TRBJ2-1, with D perhaps matching TRBD2 (6 bases). Germline CDR1 is GTSNPN and CDR2 is SVGIG (reference sequence). The CDR3 has 15 residues. The V and J ends lost 3 bases and 4 bases respectively, with 16 bases between them. CDR3 in amino acids: CAWRAVYAGYNEQFF. The CDR3 nucleotides read TGTGCCTGGAGGGCCGTCTACGCGGGGTACAATGAGCAGTTCTTC.

This clone was found a few times. V usage is TRBV2 and J usage is TRBJ1-6; the match to TRBD1 covers 7 bases. The junction had 7 bases not matched to a gene; V was cut back by 4 bases and J by 7 bases. This CDR3 has 15 amino acids. The germline V gene encodes CDR1 SNHLY and CDR2 FYNNEI. CDR3 nucleotides: TGTGCCAGCAGTGGGGAAGGGGGCGGCAATTCACCCCTCCACTTT. Translated, it gives CASSGEGGGNSPLHF.

The chain uses TRBV5-6 and TRBJ1-1; D not resolved. This CDR3 is built from 12 residues. Looked up from germline, CDR1 is SGHDT and CDR2 is YYEEEE. V was clipped by 2 bases and J by 6 bases, with 8 bases between them. The CDR3 reads CASSFRRSEAFF. As DNA, the CDR3 is TGTGCCAGCAGCTTTCGCCGGTCTGAAGCTTTCTTT.

This clone appeared a single time. This chain links TRBV7-2 with TRBJ2-1, with a tentative D call TRBD2 (5 bases). The CDR3 consists of 18 residues. Germline loops: CDR1 SGHTA, CDR2 FQGNSA. Trimming left V 5 bases short and J 2 bases short, with 22 bases between. The CDR3 sequence: CASSPSPPAVRAYNEQFF. CDR3 coding DNA: TGTGCCAGCAGCCCAAGTCCCCCCGCCGTGAGGGCCTACAATGAGCAGTTCTTC.

V is TRBV6-5 and J is TRBJ2-7; a possible D gene is TRBD2 (5 bases). This CDR3 is 13 amino acids long. CDR1 MNHEY and CDR2 SVGAGI come from the germline V gene. V was shortened by 7 bases and J by 4 bases, with 14 bases between the two germline ends. The CDR3 loop reads CASIGRVPYEQYF. The CDR3 DNA reads TGTGCCAGCATAGGGCGGGTCCCATACGAGCAGTACTTC.

The CDR3 DNA reads as TGTGCCAGCAGTTCAGGGGGCCGCTACGAGCAGTACTTC. Residues: CASSSGGRYEQYF. This chain links TRBV28 with TRBJ2-7; 8 nucleotides align to TRBD1. This CDR3 contains 13 residues. CDR1 MDHEN and CDR2 SYDVKM come from the germline V gene. The trim removed 4 bases at V and 3 bases at J, leaving 2 bases unmatched. The full variable domain, its missing parts supplied by reference TRBV28 and TRBJ2-7, is DVKVTQSSRYLVKRTGEKVFLECVQDMDHENMFWYRQDPGLGLRLIYFSYDVKMKEKGDIPEGYSVSREKKERFSLILESASTNQTSMYLCASSSGGRYEQYFGPGTRLTVT.

The chain couples TRBV28 to TRBJ1-3; 9 bases line up with TRBD1. Germline CDR1 reads MDHEN; CDR2 reads SYDVKM. J was trimmed by 2 bases and V by 2 bases; bases with no gene match: 1. The CDR3 has 15 residues. The DNA of the CDR3 is TGTGCCAGCAGTTTAGGGACAGGGCCTGGAAACACCATATATTTT. Encoded protein: CASSLGTGPGNTIYF. Looking up the rest from reference TRBV28 and TRBJ1-3 gives the full variable domain: DVKVTQSSRYLVKRTGEKVFLECVQDMDHENMFWYRQDPGLGLRLIYFSYDVKMKEKGDIPEGYSVSREKKERFSLILESASTNQTSMYLCASSLGTGPGNTIYFGEGSWLTVV.

CDR3: CSARREDTIYF. The CDR3 region has the DNA TGCAGTGCTAGGAGGGAGGACACCATATATTTT. J is TRBJ1-3 and V is TRBV20-1; D call uncertain. Germline-derived CDR1 and CDR2 are DFQATT and SNEGSKA (reference sequence). The V gene lost 3 bases and the J gene lost 8 bases, with 8 bases spanning the gap. This CDR3 has 11 residues.

The chain links TRBV7-2 to TRBJ2-7; 9 bases line up with TRBD1. V was pared by 4 bases and J by 1 base, with 5 bases of the junction left unmatched. The V gene's germline CDR1 is SGHTA and CDR2 FQGNSA. The CDR3 covers 15 residues. CDR3 in amino acids: CASSSAGTGSYEQYF. The CDR3 DNA follows: TGTGCCAGCAGCTCCGCCGGGACAGGGTCCTACGAGCAGTACTTC.

The chain uses TRBV21-1 and TRBJ2-2; TRBD2, the D gene given by the table, was not confirmed from the DNA. TRBV21-1 is reported as a pseudogene. This CDR3 has 16 residues. CDR3 bases: TGTGCCAGCGCTGGAATGGCGGGAGGGCCCACCGGGGAGCTGTTTTTT. Translation gives CASAGMAGGPTGELFF.

The chain employs TRBV18 and TRBJ2-7, with D possibly matching TRBD2 (7 bases). The germline V gene encodes CDR1 KGHSH and CDR2 LQKENI. The CDR3 has 16 amino acids. Trimming pared 3 bases from V and 6 bases from J, leaving 21 bases between. In DNA form, the CDR3 reads TGTGCCAGCTCACCCCTAGGGGGACTAAAGACGACCGAGCAGTACTTC. Translation: CASSPLGGLKTTEQYF.

DNA of the CDR3: TGTGCCAGCAGTGGATTGGGTAATACAGGCGCCTATAATTCACCCCTCCACTTT. Translated: CASSGLGNTGAYNSPLHF. The V gene is TRBV25-1, the J gene TRBJ1-6; D is possibly TRBD1 (5 bases). The germline CDR1 and CDR2 sequences are MGHDK and SYGVNS. The CDR3 runs to 18 residues. V lost 4 bases to trimming and J lost 2 bases, with 18 bases between them.

The chain couples TRBV5-5 to TRBJ2-6; D call uncertain. This CDR3 is built from 14 residues. Germline CDR1 SGHKS, CDR2 YYEKEE (reference sequence). Between the trimmed V and J ends, which lost 3 bases and 0 bases, there was a span of 4 bases. The CDR3 DNA follows: TGTGCCAGCAGCTCATCCTCTGGGGCCAACGTCCTGACTTTC. Translating gives CASSSSSGANVLTF. Based on the CDR3 plus reference TRBV5-5 and TRBJ2-6, the full variable domain is DAGVTQSPTHLIKTRGQQVTLRCSPISGHKSVSWYQQVLGQGPQFIFQYYEKEERGRGNFPDRFSARQFPNYSSELNVNALLLGDSALYLCASSSSSGANVLTFGAGSRLTVL.

The chain joins TRBV5-6 to TRBJ1-4; TRBD1 agrees at 7 bases. Germline loops: CDR1 SGHDT, CDR2 YYEEEE. V lost 0 bases and J lost 0; bases outside the gene matches: 2. CDR3 length: 16 residues. The CDR3 spells CASSLVGTATNEKLFF. CDR3 sequence (DNA): TGTGCCAGCAGCTTGGTGGGGACAGCAACTAATGAAAAACTGTTTTTT.

This clone was recorded only once. This CDR3 reads CASSLVLAGRDEQYF. The CDR3 region has the DNA TGTGCCAGCAGCTTGGTTCTAGCGGGAAGGGACGAGCAGTACTTC. The chain joins TRBV5-4 to TRBJ2-7; TRBD2 matches 9 bases. Germline V lookup: CDR1 SGHNT, CDR2 YYREEE (reference sequence). With V trimmed by 0 bases and J by 5 bases, 6 bases remained unmatched. The CDR3 consists of 15 residues.